The entry below gives a single TCR beta chain sequence along with its context. Deletions cut 3 bases from V and 6 bases from J, with 12 bases between. Germline V lookup: CDR1 SGHDT, CDR2 YYEEEE. CDR3 length equals 13 residues. This sample was included in a study of cytomegalovirus exposure and HLA in healthy donors. Study details: Findings of an earlier analysis included roughly 120 million unique TCR beta sequences from 170 million or so T cells.

The PCR ran on 60 Vbeta and 13 Jbeta primers. Libraries were prepared by immunoSEQ multiplex PCR; TCRdb keeps only in-frame clonotypes and omits some of them. The sample lists more than 110,000 clones; approximately 83% were seen once. Sequenced material: PBMCs. The receptor's source is a man in his forties or fifties in good health and CMV-seropositive. The chain couples TRBV5-6 to TRBJ1-2; a weak D match, TRBD1 (5 bases). CDR3 amino acids: CASSSGLHHGYTF. The CDR3 nucleotides are TGTGCCAGCAGCTCGGGACTGCACCATGGCTACACCTTC.